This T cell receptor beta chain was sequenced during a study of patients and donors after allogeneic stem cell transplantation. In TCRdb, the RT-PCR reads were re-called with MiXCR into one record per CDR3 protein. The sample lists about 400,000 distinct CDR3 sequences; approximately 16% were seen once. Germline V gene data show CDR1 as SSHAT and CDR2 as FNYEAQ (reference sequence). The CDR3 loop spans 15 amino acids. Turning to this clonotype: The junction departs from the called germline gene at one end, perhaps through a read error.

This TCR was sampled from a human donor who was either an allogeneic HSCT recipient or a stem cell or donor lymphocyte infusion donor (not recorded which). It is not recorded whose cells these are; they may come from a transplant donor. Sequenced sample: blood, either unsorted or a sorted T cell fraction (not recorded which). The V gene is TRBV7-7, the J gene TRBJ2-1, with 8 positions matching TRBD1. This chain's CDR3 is CASSLGQGRNNEQFF. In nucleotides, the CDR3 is TGTGCTAGCAGCCTTGGACAGGGTCGCAATAATGAGCAGTTCTTC.